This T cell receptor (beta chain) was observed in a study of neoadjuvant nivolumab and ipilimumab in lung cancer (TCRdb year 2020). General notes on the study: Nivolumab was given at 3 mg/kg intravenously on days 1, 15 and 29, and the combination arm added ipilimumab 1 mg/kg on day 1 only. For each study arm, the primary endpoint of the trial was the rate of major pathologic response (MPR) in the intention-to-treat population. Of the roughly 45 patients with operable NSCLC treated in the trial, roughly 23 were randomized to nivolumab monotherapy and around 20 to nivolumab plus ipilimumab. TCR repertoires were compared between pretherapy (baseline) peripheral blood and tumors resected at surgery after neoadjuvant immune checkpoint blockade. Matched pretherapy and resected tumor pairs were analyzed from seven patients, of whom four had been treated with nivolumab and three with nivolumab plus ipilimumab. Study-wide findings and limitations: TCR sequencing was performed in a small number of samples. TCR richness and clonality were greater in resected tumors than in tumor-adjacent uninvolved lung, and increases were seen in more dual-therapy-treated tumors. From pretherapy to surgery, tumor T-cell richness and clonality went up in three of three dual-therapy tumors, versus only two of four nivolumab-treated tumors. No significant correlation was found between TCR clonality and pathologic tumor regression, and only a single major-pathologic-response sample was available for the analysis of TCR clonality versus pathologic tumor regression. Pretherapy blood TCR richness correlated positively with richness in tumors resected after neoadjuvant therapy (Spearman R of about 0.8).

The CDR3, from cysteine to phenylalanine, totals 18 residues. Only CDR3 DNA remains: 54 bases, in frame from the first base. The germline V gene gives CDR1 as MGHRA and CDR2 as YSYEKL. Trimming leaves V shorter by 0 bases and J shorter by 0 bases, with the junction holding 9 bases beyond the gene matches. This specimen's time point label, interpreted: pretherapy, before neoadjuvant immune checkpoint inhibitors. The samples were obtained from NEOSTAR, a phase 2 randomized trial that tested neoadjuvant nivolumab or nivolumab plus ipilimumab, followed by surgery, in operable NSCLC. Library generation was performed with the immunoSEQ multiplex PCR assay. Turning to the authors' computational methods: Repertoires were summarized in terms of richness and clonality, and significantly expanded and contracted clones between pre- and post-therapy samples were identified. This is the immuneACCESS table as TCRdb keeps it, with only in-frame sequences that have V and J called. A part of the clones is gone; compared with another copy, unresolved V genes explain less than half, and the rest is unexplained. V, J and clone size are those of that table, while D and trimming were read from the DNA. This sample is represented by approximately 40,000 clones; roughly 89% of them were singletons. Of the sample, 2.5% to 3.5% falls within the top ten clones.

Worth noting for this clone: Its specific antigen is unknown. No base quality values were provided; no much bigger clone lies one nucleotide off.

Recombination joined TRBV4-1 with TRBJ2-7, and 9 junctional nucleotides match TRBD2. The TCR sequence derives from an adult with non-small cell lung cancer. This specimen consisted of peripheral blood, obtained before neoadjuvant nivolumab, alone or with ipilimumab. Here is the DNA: TGCGCCAGCAGCCAAGATGTCCCGCGGGGACTAGCCTCCTACGAGCAGTACTTC. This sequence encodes CASSQDVPRGLASYEQYF.